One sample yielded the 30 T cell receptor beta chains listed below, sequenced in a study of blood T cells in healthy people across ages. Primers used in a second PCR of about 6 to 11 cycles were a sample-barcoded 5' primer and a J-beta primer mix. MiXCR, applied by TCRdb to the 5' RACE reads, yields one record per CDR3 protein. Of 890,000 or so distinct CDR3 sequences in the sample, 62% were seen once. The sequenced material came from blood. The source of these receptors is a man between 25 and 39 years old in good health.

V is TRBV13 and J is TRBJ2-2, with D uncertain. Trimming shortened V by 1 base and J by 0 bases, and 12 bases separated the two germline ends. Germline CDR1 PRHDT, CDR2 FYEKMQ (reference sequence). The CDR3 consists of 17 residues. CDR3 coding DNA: TGTGCCAGCAGCTTAGAATCCCAGAGCGCGAACACCGGGGAGCTGTTTTTT. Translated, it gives CASSLESQSANTGELFF. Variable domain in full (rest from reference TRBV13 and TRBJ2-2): AAGVIQSPRHLIKEKRETATLKCYPIPRHDTVYWYQQGPGQDPQFLISFYEKMQSDKGSIPDRFSAQQFSDYHSELNMSSLELGDSALYFCASSLESQSANTGELFFGEGSRLTVL.

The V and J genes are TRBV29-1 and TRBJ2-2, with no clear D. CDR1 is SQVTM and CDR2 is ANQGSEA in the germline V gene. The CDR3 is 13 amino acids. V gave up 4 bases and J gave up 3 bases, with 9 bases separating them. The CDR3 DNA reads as TGCAGCGTTGTGAAACGATACACCGGGGAGCTGTTTTTT. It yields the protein CSVVKRYTGELFF.

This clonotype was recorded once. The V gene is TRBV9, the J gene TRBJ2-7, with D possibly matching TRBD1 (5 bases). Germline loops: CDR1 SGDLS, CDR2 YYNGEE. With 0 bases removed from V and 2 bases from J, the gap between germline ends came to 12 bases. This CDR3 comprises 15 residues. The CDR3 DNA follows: TGTGCCAGCAGCGTAGTCCCGGACAACCCCTACGAGCAGTACTTC. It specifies CASSVVPDNPYEQYF.

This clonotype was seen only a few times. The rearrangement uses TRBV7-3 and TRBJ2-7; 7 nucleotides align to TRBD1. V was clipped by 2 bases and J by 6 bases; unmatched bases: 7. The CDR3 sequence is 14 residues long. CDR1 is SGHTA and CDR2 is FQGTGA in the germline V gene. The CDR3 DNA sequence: TGTGCCAGCAGCTTAGTACAGGGGAGCAGCGAGCAGTACTTC. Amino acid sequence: CASSLVQGSSEQYF.

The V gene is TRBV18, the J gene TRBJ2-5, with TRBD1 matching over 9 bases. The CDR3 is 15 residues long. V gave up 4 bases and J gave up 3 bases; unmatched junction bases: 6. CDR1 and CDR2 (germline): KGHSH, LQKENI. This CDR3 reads CASSRTRTGEETQYF. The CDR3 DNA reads TGTGCCAGCTCACGAACAAGGACAGGGGAAGAGACCCAGTACTTC.

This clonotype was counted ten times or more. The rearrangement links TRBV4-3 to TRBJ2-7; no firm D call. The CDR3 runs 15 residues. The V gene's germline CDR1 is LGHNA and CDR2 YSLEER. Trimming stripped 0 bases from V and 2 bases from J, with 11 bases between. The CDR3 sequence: CASSQDPVPAYEQYF. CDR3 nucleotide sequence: TGCGCCAGCAGCCAAGATCCCGTCCCCGCCTACGAGCAGTACTTC.

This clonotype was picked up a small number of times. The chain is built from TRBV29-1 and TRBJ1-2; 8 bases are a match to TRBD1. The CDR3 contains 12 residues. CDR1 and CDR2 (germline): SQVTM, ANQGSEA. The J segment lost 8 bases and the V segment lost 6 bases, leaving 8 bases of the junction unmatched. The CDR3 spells CSVDGQGGGYTF. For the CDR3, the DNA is TGCAGCGTCGACGGACAGGGCGGAGGCTACACCTTC.

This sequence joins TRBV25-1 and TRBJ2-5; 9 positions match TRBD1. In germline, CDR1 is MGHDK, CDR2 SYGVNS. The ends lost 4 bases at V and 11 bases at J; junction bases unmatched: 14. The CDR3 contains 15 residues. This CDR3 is CASSVGQGSYNEQYF. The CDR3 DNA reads TGTGCCAGCAGTGTGGGACAGGGTTCCTACAATGAGCAGTACTTC.

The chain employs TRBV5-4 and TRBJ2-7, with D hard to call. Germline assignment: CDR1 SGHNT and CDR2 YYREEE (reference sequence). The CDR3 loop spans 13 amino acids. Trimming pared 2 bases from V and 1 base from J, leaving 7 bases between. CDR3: CASSFSQSYEQYF. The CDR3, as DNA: TGTGCCAGCAGCTTCTCGCAGTCCTACGAGCAGTACTTC.

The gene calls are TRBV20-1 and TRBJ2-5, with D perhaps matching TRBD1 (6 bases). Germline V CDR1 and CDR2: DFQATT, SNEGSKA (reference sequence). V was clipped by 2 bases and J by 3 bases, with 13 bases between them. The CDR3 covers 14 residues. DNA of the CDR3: TGCAGTGCTAGATCCGCCGCAGGGGAAGAGACCCAGTACTTC. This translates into CSARSAAGEETQYF.

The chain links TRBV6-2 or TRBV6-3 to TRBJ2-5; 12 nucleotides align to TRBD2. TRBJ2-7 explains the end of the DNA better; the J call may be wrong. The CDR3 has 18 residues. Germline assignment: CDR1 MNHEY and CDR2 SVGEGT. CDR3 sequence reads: CASSYSQWTSGELYEQYF. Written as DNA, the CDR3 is TGTGCCAGCAGTTACTCCCAGTGGACTAGCGGGGAACTCTACGAGCAGTACTTC.

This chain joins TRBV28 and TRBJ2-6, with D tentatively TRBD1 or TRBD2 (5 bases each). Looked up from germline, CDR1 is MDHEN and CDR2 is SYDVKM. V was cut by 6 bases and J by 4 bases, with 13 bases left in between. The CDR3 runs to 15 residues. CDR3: CASSSNGAGANVLTF. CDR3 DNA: TGTGCCAGCAGCTCCAACGGGGCCGGGGCCAACGTCCTGACTTTC.

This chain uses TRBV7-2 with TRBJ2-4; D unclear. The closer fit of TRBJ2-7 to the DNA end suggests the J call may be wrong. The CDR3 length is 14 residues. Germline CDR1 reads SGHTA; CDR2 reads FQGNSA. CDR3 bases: TGTGCCAGCAGCGTTAGGCAGGTCGACTACGAGCAGTACTTC. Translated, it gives CASSVRQVDYEQYF.

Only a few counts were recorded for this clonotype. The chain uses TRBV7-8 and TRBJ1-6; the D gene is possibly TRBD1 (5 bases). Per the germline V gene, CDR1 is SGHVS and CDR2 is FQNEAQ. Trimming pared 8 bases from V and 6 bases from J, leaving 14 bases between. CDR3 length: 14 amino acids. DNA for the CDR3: TGTGCCAGCCGTCCCGACAGAACTAATTCACCCCTCCACTTT. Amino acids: CASRPDRTNSPLHF.

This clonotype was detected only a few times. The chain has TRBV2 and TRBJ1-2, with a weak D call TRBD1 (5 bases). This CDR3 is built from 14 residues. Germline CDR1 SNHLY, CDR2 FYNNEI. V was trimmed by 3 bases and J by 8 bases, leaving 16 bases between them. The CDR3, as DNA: TGTGCCAGCAGTGAGACTGGTGGGGGGTACGGCTACACCTTC. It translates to CASSETGGGYGYTF. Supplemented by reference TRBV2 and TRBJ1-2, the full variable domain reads EPEVTQTPSHQVTQMGQEVILRCVPISNHLYFYWYRQILGQKVEFLVSFYNNEISEKSEIFDDQFSVERPDGSNFTLKIRSTKLEDSAMYFCASSETGGGYGYTFGSGTRLTVV.

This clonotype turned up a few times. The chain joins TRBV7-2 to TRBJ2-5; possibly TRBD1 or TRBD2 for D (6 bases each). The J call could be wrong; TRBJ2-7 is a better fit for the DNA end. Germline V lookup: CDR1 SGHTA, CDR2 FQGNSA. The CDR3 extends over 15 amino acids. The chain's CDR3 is CASSLVGGRVGEQYF. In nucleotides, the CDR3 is TGTGCCAGCAGCTTAGTCGGGGGCAGGGTGGGCGAGCAGTACTTC.

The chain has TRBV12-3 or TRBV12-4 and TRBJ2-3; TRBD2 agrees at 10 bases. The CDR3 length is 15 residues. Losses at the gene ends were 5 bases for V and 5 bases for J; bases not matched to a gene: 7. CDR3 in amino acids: CASSRSGGERDTQYF. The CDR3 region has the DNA TGTGCCAGCAGTCGGAGCGGGGGGGAGAGAGATACGCAGTATTTT.

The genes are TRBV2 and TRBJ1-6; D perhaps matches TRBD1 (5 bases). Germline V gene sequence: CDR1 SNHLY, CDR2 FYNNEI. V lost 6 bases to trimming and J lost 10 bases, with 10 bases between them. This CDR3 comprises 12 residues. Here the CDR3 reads CASRDTLSPLHF. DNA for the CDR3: TGTGCCAGCAGGGACACCTTATCACCCCTCCACTTT.

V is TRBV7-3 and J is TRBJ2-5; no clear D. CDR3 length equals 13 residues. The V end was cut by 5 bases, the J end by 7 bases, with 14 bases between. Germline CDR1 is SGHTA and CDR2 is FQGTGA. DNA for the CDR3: TGTGCCAGCAGCCCAACGGGCGGATCGACCCAGTACTTC. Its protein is CASSPTGGSTQYF.

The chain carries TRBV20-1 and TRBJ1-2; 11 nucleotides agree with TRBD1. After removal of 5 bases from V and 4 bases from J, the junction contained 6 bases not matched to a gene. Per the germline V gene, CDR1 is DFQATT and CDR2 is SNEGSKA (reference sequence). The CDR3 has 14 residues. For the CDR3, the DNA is TGCAGTGCTGAGGACAGGGGGCCTAGCTATGGCTACACCTTC. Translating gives CSAEDRGPSYGYTF.

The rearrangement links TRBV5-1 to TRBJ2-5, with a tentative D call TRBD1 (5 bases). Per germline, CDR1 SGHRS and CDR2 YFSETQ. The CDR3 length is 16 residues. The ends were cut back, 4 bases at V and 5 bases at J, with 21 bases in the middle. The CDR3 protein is CASSNNPQQGTETQYF. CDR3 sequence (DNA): TGCGCCAGCAGCAATAACCCCCAGCAGGGAACCGAGACCCAGTACTTC.

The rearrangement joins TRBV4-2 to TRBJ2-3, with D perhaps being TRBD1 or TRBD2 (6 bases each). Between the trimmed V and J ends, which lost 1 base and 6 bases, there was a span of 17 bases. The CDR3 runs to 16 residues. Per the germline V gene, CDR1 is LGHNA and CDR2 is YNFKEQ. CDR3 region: CASSQGGAGSSDTQYF. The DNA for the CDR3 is TGTGCCAGCAGCCAAGGGGGGGCCGGGAGCTCGGATACGCAGTATTTT.

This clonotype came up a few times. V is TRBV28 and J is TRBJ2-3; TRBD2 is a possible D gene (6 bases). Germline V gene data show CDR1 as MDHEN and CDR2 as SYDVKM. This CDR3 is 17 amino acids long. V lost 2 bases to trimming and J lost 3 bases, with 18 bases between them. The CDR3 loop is CASSLTVEGRSTDTQYF. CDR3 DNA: TGTGCCAGCAGTTTAACGGTTGAGGGGAGGAGTACAGATACGCAGTATTTT.

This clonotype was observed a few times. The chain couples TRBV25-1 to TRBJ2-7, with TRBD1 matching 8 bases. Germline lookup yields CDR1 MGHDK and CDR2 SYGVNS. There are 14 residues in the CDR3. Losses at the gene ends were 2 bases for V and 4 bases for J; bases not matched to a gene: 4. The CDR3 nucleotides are TGTGCCAGCAGTGAAGGGGGACAGGCTTACGAGCAGTACTTC. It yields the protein CASSEGGQAYEQYF.

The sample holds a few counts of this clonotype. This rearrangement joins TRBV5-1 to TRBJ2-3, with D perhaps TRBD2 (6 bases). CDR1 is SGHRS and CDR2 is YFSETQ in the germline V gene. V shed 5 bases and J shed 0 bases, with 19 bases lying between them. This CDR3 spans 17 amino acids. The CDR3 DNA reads TGCGCCAGCAGAATGACAATAGCGGTTCCTAGCACAGATACGCAGTATTTT. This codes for CASRMTIAVPSTDTQYF.

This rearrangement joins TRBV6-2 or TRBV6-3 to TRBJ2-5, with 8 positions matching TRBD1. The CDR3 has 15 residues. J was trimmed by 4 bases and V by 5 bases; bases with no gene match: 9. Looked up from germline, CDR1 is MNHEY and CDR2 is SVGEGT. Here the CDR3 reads CASSATRTGTETQYF. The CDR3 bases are TGTGCCAGCAGTGCTACCCGGACAGGGACAGAGACCCAGTACTTC.

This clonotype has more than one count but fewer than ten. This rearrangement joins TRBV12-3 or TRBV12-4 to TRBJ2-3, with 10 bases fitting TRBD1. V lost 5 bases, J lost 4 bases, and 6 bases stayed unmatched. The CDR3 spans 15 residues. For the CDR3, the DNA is TGTGCCAGCAGTCAAGCGGACAGGGGGGCAGATACGCAGTATTTT. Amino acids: CASSQADRGADTQYF.

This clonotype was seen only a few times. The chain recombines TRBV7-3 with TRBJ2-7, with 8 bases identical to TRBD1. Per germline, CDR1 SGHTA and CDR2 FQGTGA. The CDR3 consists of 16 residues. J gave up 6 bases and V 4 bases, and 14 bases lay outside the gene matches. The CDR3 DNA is TGTGCCAGCAGCTCCGCGGCCTGGGGACAGGAATCCGAGCAGTACTTC. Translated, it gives CASSSAAWGQESEQYF.

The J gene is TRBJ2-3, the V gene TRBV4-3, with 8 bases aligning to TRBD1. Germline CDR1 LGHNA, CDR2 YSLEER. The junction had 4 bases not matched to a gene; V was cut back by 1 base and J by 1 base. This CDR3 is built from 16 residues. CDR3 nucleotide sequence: TGCGCCAGCAGCCAAGTGGCGACAGGGGGCACAGATACGCAGTATTTT. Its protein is CASSQVATGGTDTQYF.

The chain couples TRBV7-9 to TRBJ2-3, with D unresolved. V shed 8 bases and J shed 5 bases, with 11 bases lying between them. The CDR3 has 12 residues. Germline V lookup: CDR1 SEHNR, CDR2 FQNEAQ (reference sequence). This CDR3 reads CASPGDGDTQYF. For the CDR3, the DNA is TGTGCCAGCCCTGGGGATGGAGATACGCAGTATTTT.